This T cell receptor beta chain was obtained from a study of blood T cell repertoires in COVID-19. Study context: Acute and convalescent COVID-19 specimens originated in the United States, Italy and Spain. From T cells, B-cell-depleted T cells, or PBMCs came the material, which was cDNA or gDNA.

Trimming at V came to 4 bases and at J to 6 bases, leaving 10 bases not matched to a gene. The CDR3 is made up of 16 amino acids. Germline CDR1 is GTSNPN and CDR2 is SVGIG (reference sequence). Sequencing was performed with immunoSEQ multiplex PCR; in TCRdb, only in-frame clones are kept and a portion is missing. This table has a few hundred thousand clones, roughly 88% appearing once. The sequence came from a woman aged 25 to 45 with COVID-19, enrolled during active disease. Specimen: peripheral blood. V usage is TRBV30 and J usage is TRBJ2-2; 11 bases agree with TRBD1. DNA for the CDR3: TGTGCCTGGACAACGGACAGGGGGCGTCTCCCCGGGGAGCTGTTTTTT. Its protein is CAWTTDRGRLPGELFF.